This T cell receptor beta chain was captured in a study of monozygotic twins with inflammatory bowel disease. Blood, 2.5 to 3 ml, was drawn per donor. With respect to this clonotype: Its antigen is still unknown.

After re-calling the 5' RACE reads, TCRdb lists one entry per CDR3 protein, DNA absent. The sample includes about 350,000 distinct CDR3 sequences. Study-level findings and limits: Distinction of different T cell subtypes was not possible. Other individuals had fewer clonotypes in common with IBD patients than with healthy twins, especially with disease activity.

The TCR comes from a human donor with ulcerative colitis or Crohn's disease, or a healthy co-twin of an affected twin (not recorded which). Material for sequencing was blood.

This CDR3 is CASSSLGQGYYWYGYTF. This chain links TRBV11-2 with TRBJ1-2; TCRdb's D gene call, TRBD1, goes unchecked for lack of DNA. The CDR3 has 17 residues. Per the germline V gene, CDR1 is SGHAT and CDR2 is FQNNGV.